This T cell receptor (beta chain) was sequenced in a study of post-analysis software for immune sequencing data. Deletions cut 0 bases from V and 8 bases from J, with 16 bases between. From germline, CDR1 is ENHRY and CDR2 SYGVKD. The CDR3 runs 15 residues. This clonotype was observed at least ten times. Its cognate antigen is unknown. Carried by the TCR beta cDNA libraries were unique molecular identifiers. Each CDR3 protein gets one entry after TCRdb re-called the PCR reads with MiXCR. The data hold roughly 600,000 distinct CDR3 sequences, with 44% observed a single time. General study findings and limits: F measure clustering grouped samples strongly by preparation batch. Significantly decreased normalized Chao1 diversity was recorded for multiple sclerosis patients relative to controls. In patients, about five TRBV segments were more frequent than in controls, with TRBV5-6, TRBV5-1 and TRBV20-1 among them.

The sequenced material came from blood. This TCR came from a girl aged 5 to 17 with multiple sclerosis. The chain links TRBV10-3 to TRBJ1-2, with D perhaps matching TRBD1 (6 bases). The CDR3 loop reads CAISESRRQDRGYTF. The CDR3 DNA sequence: TGTGCCATCAGTGAGTCGAGAAGACAGGATCGCGGCTACACCTTC.